The T cell receptor beta chain described here comes from a study of CD8 T cells in ankylosing spondylitis (dated by TCRdb to the late 2010s). Study-wide context: The study set out to find disease-linked TCR variants by profiling T cell receptor beta repertoires in ankylosing spondylitis patients and healthy donors. The full study cohort comprised 25 ankylosing spondylitis patients and some 110 healthy donors. Peripheral blood was sampled, and synovial fluid was also collected from ankylosing spondylitis patients.

TCRdb records Illumina HiSeq 2500 as the sequencer. Quantitative 5'-RACE with molecular barcodes was the method used to prepare the TCR beta libraries. The authors processed their data as follows. To identify disease-linked TCR variants, a new computational method was used, one built on a probabilistic model of VDJ rearrangement. TCRdb trimmed public reads at Q25 via fastp, called clones via MiXCR and kept in-frame beta chains. Entries are consolidated by CDR3 protein sequence, retaining the most common genes and DNA. The V and J calls were determined by TCRdb, not by the authors. Recorded for this sample are 350,000 to 450,000 distinct CDR3 sequences; 20% to 25% of them occurred a single time. Clones ranked in the top ten supply about an eighth of the sample. General conclusions and limits of the study: In peripheral blood, the disease-linked clones were found at relatively low frequencies and had a CD8+ phenotype. A TCR beta motif of 7 or 8 highly homologous amino acid variants appeared characteristic of blood from ankylosing spondylitis patients. Some of the motif variants had been reported before in the synovial fluid and blood of reactive arthritis patients, a finding that suggests common disease-initiation mechanisms. The disease-linked clones were reported to be significantly enriched in matched synovial fluid samples from ankylosing spondylitis patients.

This clonotype came up a few times. This receptor's antigen is unknown. One base away there is no much larger clone; base qualities are not given. According to the germline V gene (reference sequence), CDR1 reads SSHAT and CDR2 reads FNYEAQ. V loses 5 bases of germline sequence and J loses 9 bases, and the interval between the two ends is 13 bases. The CDR3 spans 13 residues, from the cysteine through the phenylalanine. Only the CDR3 DNA stays, 39 bases, in frame from base 1. The rearrangement joined TRBV7-7 to TRBJ2-2; matching of 5 bases hints at TRBD2 as the D gene. What was sequenced was blood, either unsorted or a sorted T cell fraction (not recorded which). This receptor was taken from a male donor with ankylosing spondylitis or in good health (not recorded which). The CDR3 loop reads CASSTKAGRELFF. The DNA is as follows: TGTGCCAGCAGCACCAAGGCGGGCCGGGAGCTGTTTTTT.